This is a list of T cell receptor beta chains from one sample in a study of CD8+ T cells in alopecia areata. TCRdb's table, derived via immunoSEQ multiplex PCR, lists solely in-frame clones and lacks some. Of hundreds of thousands of clones listed, around 67% are singletons. Sequenced here: CD4+ T cells sorted from blood, sampled at week 0. These receptors all stem from a human donor with alopecia areata. CDR3s include the opening cysteine and the closing phenylalanine or tryptophan. A D gene is named only where the DNA matches it firmly. The size of a clone is reported for some rows only, either as once, few or many, or as a class for expanded clones.

TRBJ2-5 | NA | few | TRBV6-1 | CASRSWTVQETQYF | TGTGCCAGCAGGAGTTGGACAGTCCAAGAGACCCAGTACTTC
TRBJ2-1 | NA | NA | TRBV30 | CAWTGGLDNEQFF | TGTGCCTGGACTGGGGGGCTAGACAATGAGCAGTTCTTC
TRBJ1-1 | NA | few | TRBV2 | CASSPWTEAFF | TGTGCCAGCAGCCCCTGGACTGAAGCTTTCTTT
TRBJ2-3 | NA | few | TRBV30 | CAWSDRADTQYF | TGTGCCTGGAGTGACAGGGCAGATACGCAGTATTTT
TRBJ1-1 | TRBD1 | NA | TRBV7-2 | CASSLQTGTNSEAFF | TGTGCCAGCAGCTTACAGACAGGGACTAACAGTGAAGCTTTCTTT
TRBJ2-7 | NA | NA | TRBV11-2 | CASSSERDPDKQYF | TGTGCCAGCAGCTCCGAACGGGACCCTGACAAGCAGTACTTC
TRBJ2-1 | NA | few | TRBV30 | CAWTLHTNEQFF | TGTGCCTGGACGCTACACACCAATGAGCAGTTCTTC
TRBJ1-1 | NA | NA | TRBV20-1 | CSASGQVEPFF | TGCAGTGCTAGCGGTCAGGTAGAACCTTTCTTT
TRBJ2-3 | NA | NA | TRBV30 | CAWSVGHSTDTQYF | TGTGCCTGGAGTGTGGGGCATAGCACAGATACGCAGTATTTT
TRBJ1-5 | NA | NA | TRBV30 | CAWSVGSLNQPQHF | TGTGCCTGGAGCGTAGGGTCTCTCAATCAGCCCCAGCATTTT
TRBJ1-2 | NA | once | TRBV7-9 | CASSVSRTANYGYTF | TGTGCCAGCAGCGTAAGTCGGACAGCGAACTATGGCTACACCTTC
TRBJ1-2 | NA | NA | TRBV29-1 | CSVQGFYGYTF | TGCAGCGTTCAGGGTTTCTATGGCTACACCTTC
TRBJ1-2 | NA | NA | TRBV29-1 | CSAEPDRTYGYTF | TGCAGCGCTGAACCCGACAGGACCTATGGCTACACCTTC
TRBJ2-1 | TRBD2 | NA | TRBV30 | CAWSPGLAANEQFF | TGTGCCTGGAGTCCGGGACTAGCGGCCAATGAGCAGTTCTTC
TRBJ2-2 | NA | NA | TRBV29-1 | CSCGTANTGELFF | TGCAGCTGCGGGACGGCGAACACCGGGGAGCTGTTTTTT
TRBJ2-3 | TRBD2 | few | TRBV5-4 | CASSTRTSGGPDTDTQYF | TGTGCCAGCAGCACCAGGACTAGCGGGGGCCCGGATACAGATACGCAGTATTTT
TRBJ1-2 | NA | NA | TRBV7-2 | CASSLSAGPFYGYTF | TGTGCCAGCAGCTTATCGGCAGGGCCCTTCTATGGCTACACCTTC